This T cell receptor (beta chain) was captured by sequencing in a study of blood T cells in healthy people across ages. This CDR3 has 12 residues. Trimming took 8 bases from V and 4 from J, leaving 9 bases between them. Germline CDR1 reads LGHDT; CDR2 reads YNNKEL (reference sequence). Peripheral blood, 9.5 to 10 milliliters per donor, was collected. Combining a sample-barcoded 5' primer with a J-beta primer mix, a second PCR ran for 7 to 11 cycles. TCRdb called the 5' RACE reads again in MiXCR, with one record for every CDR3 protein. The data hold hundreds of thousands of distinct CDR3 sequences, with 25% to 30% observed a single time. In addition, the sample was reused for a study of T cells of mothers and their children.

The source is a boy between 5 and 17 years old in good health. The sequencing input was blood. The chain joins TRBV3-1 to TRBJ2-1; D not resolved. CDR3 loop: CASGVIYNEQFF. The CDR3 DNA reads as TGTGCCAGCGGGGTCATTTACAATGAGCAGTTCTTC.